The 13 T cell receptor beta chains listed next were all sequenced from one sample in a study of cytomegalovirus exposure and HLA in healthy donors. Researchers ran the PCR with 60 Vbeta and 13 Jbeta primers. Some clones are missing from TCRdb's copy, which holds only in-frame ones; the method was immunoSEQ multiplex PCR. The table includes around 71,000 clones, around 72% detected once. Sequencing used PBMCs. The receptors were sampled from a male donor in good health and CMV-seropositive.

This clone was seen a single time. The V and J genes are TRBV10-1 and TRBJ2-1, with 9 bases matching TRBD1. V shed 2 bases and J 5 bases; nucleotides not matched to a gene: 10. CDR1 is WNHNN, CDR2 SYGVQD, per germline (reference sequence). The CDR3 is 17 amino acids. The CDR3 loop reads CASSEVPGTGINNEQFF. For the CDR3, the DNA is TGCGCCAGCAGTGAGGTGCCCGGGACAGGGATCAACAATGAGCAGTTCTTC.

This clone was recorded a few times. The genes are TRBV2 and TRBJ1-5; D might be TRBD1 (6 bases). Germline CDR1 SNHLY, CDR2 FYNNEI. Trimming left V 7 bases short and J 2 bases short, with 12 bases between. The CDR3 spans 14 residues. The CDR3 loop is CASTYRQGNQPQHF. Here the CDR3 DNA reads TGTGCCAGCACCTATAGACAGGGCAATCAGCCCCAGCATTTT.

This clone showed up just a few times. This rearrangement joins TRBV5-4 to TRBJ1-1; the match to TRBD1 covers 10 bases. Trimming at V came to 4 bases and at J to 2 bases, leaving 5 bases not matched to a gene. The CDR3 is made up of 15 amino acids. Germline CDR1 reads SGHNT; CDR2 reads YYREEE (reference sequence). The DNA for the CDR3 is TGTGCCAGCAGCCGCCGGGACAGGGGAAACACTGAAGCTTTCTTT. Protein product: CASSRRDRGNTEAFF. Together with reference TRBV5-4 and TRBJ1-1, the CDR3 gives the full variable domain: ETGVTQSPTHLIKTRGQQVTLRCSSQSGHNTVSWYQQALGQGPQFIFQYYREEENGRGNFPPRFSGLQFPNYSSELNVNALELDDSALYLCASSRRDRGNTEAFFGQGTRLTVV.

V gene TRBV7-9 combines with J gene TRBJ2-2; 13 bases are a match to TRBD2. The trim removed 7 bases at V and 3 bases at J, leaving 8 bases unmatched. The CDR3 spans 17 residues. Germline V gives CDR1 SEHNR, CDR2 FQNEAQ (reference sequence). CDR3 nucleotides: TGTGCCAGCAATCCCTGGGGACTAGCGGGATACACCGGGGAGCTGTTTTTT. Translated: CASNPWGLAGYTGELFF.

This rearrangement joins TRBV5-1 to TRBJ2-1; 13 positions match TRBD2. This CDR3 comprises 15 residues. Germline trimming cut 4 bases from V and 7 bases from J; bases unmatched to any gene: 5. Per the germline V gene, CDR1 is SGHRS and CDR2 is YFSETQ. Here the CDR3 reads CASSLGLAGVNEQFF. The CDR3 nucleotides read TGCGCCAGCAGCCTTGGACTAGCGGGAGTTAATGAGCAGTTCTTC.

This clone was counted only a few times. The chain carries TRBV27 and TRBJ2-7; no definite D call. This CDR3 region has 12 residues. Germline V gene lookup returns CDR1 MNHEY and CDR2 SMNVEV (reference sequence). Trimming removed 7 bases from V and 12 bases from J, with 19 bases in between. CDR3 amino acids: CASKYVVGTGYF. Written as DNA, the CDR3 is TGTGCCAGCAAGTATGTCGTGGGTACGGGGTACTTC.

The rearrangement links TRBV19 to TRBJ1-2, with 7 bases that match TRBD1. This CDR3 region has 14 residues. V dropped 1 base and J dropped 7; count of bases not matched to a gene: 6. Germline lookup yields CDR1 LNHDA and CDR2 SQIVND (reference sequence). The CDR3, as DNA: TGTGCCAGTAGTATAGGACAGGGAGATTCTGGCTACACCTTC. Its translation: CASSIGQGDSGYTF.

The rearrangement uses TRBV7-2 and TRBJ2-3; D remains unclear. This CDR3 spans 15 amino acids. The germline V gene encodes CDR1 SGHTA and CDR2 FQGNSA. With 5 bases removed from V and 2 bases from J, the gap between germline ends came to 14 bases. CDR3 residues: CASSTMAADTDTQYF. The CDR3 nucleotides read TGTGCCAGCAGCACGATGGCTGCCGACACAGATACGCAGTATTTT.

V gene TRBV11-2 combines with J gene TRBJ2-2; maybe TRBD1 (5 bases). CDR1 is SGHAT, CDR2 FQNNGV, per germline. Between the trimmed V and J ends, which lost 7 bases and 3 bases, there was a span of 12 bases. This CDR3 comprises 14 residues. CDR3 in amino acids: CASTPQGYTGELFF. As DNA, the CDR3 is TGTGCCAGCACCCCCCAGGGTTACACCGGGGAGCTGTTTTTT.

The chain is built from TRBV4-1 and TRBJ2-1, with 7 nucleotides matching TRBD2. V lost 3 bases to trimming and J lost 4 bases; unmatched junction nucleotides: 6. The CDR3 is 15 residues long. CDR1 MGHRA and CDR2 YSYEKL come from the germline V gene. CDR3 in amino acids: CASSQVAGDYNEQFF. The DNA for the CDR3 is TGCGCCAGCAGCCAGGTGGCGGGGGATTACAATGAGCAGTTCTTC.

The gene calls are TRBV7-2 and TRBJ1-5; 7 nucleotides line up with TRBD1. The CDR3 covers 15 residues. The V gene's germline CDR1 is SGHTA and CDR2 FQGNSA. The V segment lost 3 bases and the J segment 2 bases; nucleotides outside the gene matches: 4. This CDR3 is CASSFTGEGNQPQHF. CDR3 nucleotides: TGTGCCAGCAGCTTTACAGGGGAGGGCAATCAGCCCCAGCATTTT.

The J gene is TRBJ2-1, the V gene TRBV5-1; perhaps TRBD2 as D (6 bases). This CDR3 is built from 17 residues. The V end was cut by 0 bases, the J end by 6 bases, with 19 bases between. CDR1 SGHRS and CDR2 YFSETQ come from the germline V gene. The CDR3 DNA reads as TGCGCCAGCAGCTTGGCAACGAGGCAGAGGAGGGGCAATGAGCAGTTCTTC. It translates to CASSLATRQRRGNEQFF.

The gene calls are TRBV11-2 and TRBJ2-3; D not certain. Trimming shortened V by 1 base and J by 2 bases, and 7 bases separated the two germline ends. This CDR3 has 14 residues. The germline gives CDR1 SGHAT, CDR2 FQNNGV. The CDR3 DNA reads TGTGCCAGCAGCTTAGTATTGGCCACAGATACGCAGTATTTT. It yields the protein CASSLVLATDTQYF.